Each of the 13 T cell receptor beta chains below was sequenced from the same sample in a study of blood T cell repertoires in COVID-19 (dated by TCRdb to 2018 to 2021). Library construction relied on the immunoSEQ multiplex PCR assay. TCRdb took over this immuneACCESS table, retaining in-frame rearrangements with V and J assigned. Such tables are incomplete; in checked studies, under half of the missing clones stem from an unresolved V gene, and the remainder is unexplained. The sample table holds approximately 100,000 clones, of which approximately 84% were seen once. Approximately 15% of the sample is in the top ten clones. The sequenced sample consisted of peripheral blood. These receptors originate from a woman in her sixties with acute or convalescent COVID-19.

DNA of the CDR3: TGTGCCAGCAGAGATCGACTAGCGGGCGGCACAGATACGCAGTATTTT. Its protein product is CASRDRLAGGTDTQYF. J is TRBJ2-3 and V is TRBV7-9, with 10 bases fitting TRBD2. Germline values: CDR1 SEHNR, CDR2 FQNEAQ (reference sequence). J was trimmed by 1 base and V by 6 bases; bases with no gene match: 7. The CDR3 consists of 16 residues.

The table lists this clone with a few counts. The chain links TRBV12-5 to TRBJ2-3; weak D call: TRBD2 (5 bases). The CDR3 runs 14 residues. Trimming removed 5 bases from V and 4 bases from J, with 13 bases in between. Germline assignment: CDR1 LGHNT and CDR2 FRNRAP. The CDR3 region is CASGNGVMPDTQYF. CDR3 nucleotides: TGTGCTAGTGGTAACGGGGTGATGCCAGATACGCAGTATTTT.

The rearrangement uses TRBV7-2 and TRBJ2-5, with 9 bases fitting TRBD2. The CDR3 length is 15 residues. CDR1 is SGHTA and CDR2 is FQGNSA in the germline V gene. V dropped 7 bases and J dropped 5; count of bases not matched to a gene: 11. CDR3 nucleotides: TGTGCCAGCACCCCGGTGGGGACTAGCAGGGAGACCCAGTACTTC. It is translated as CASTPVGTSRETQYF.

The CDR3 coding sequence is TGTGCCAGCAGCCGCGACAGGGGGTATGGCTACACCTTC. Its protein is CASSRDRGYGYTF. The rearrangement joins TRBV7-3 to TRBJ1-2; 9 bases line up with TRBD1. Trimming at V came to 5 bases and at J to 5 bases, leaving 3 bases not matched to a gene. This CDR3 comprises 13 residues. Germline loops: CDR1 SGHTA, CDR2 FQGTGA.

Only one count was recorded for this clone. This rearrangement joins TRBV7-2 to TRBJ2-7; possible D gene TRBD2, 5 bases. The CDR3 spans 15 residues. V dropped 0 bases and J dropped 2 bases, with 11 bases sitting between them. CDR1 and CDR2 (germline): SGHTA, FQGNSA. The CDR3 spells CASSLAPDSPYEQYF. The CDR3 DNA is TGTGCCAGCAGCTTAGCCCCGGACTCCCCCTACGAGCAGTACTTC.

The rearrangement links TRBV3-1 (or the pseudogene TRBV3-2) to TRBJ1-1, with D perhaps TRBD1 (5 bases). The V end lost 0 bases, the J end lost 6 bases, and 14 bases lay between the germline ends. This CDR3 spans 15 amino acids. From germline, CDR1 is LGHDT and CDR2 YNNKEL (reference sequence). This CDR3 reads CASSQDLTGRAEAFF. The DNA for the CDR3 is TGTGCCAGCAGCCAAGATCTAACAGGTAGGGCTGAAGCTTTCTTT.

This chain joins TRBV21-1 and TRBJ1-5; no check of the table's D call, TRBD1, against the DNA was made. TRBV21-1 is annotated as a pseudogene. This CDR3 has 17 amino acids. The CDR3 reads CASSSPALGQSNQPQHF. As DNA, the CDR3 is TGTGCCAGCAGCAGCCCTGCGTTAGGACAGAGCAATCAGCCCCAGCATTTT.

A single count supports this clone. V usage is TRBV5-4 and J usage is TRBJ1-6, with a weak D call TRBD1 (5 bases). V was trimmed by 3 bases and J by 0 bases, leaving 10 bases between them. CDR1 and CDR2 (germline): SGHNT, YYREEE (reference sequence). The CDR3 runs 16 residues. The CDR3 loop is CASSSQGSSYNSPLHF. In nucleotides, the CDR3 is TGTGCCAGCAGCTCTCAGGGAAGCTCCTATAATTCACCCCTCCACTTT.

This chain links TRBV5-1 with TRBJ1-1; a weak D match, TRBD1 (5 bases). The germline V gene has CDR1 SGHRS and CDR2 YFSETQ. With 0 bases removed from V and 3 bases from J, the gap between germline ends came to 15 bases. The length of the CDR3 is 16 residues. CDR3 DNA: TGCGCCAGCAGCTTGGGCCGGGGAGGGGTTGACACTGAAGCTTTCTTT. It translates to CASSLGRGGVDTEAFF. Supplemented by reference TRBV5-1 and TRBJ1-1, the full variable domain reads KAGVTQTPRYLIKTRGQQVTLSCSPISGHRSVSWYQQTPGQGLQFLFEYFSETQRNKGNFPGRFSGRQFSNSRSEMNVSTLELGDSALYLCASSLGRGGVDTEAFFGQGTRLTVV.

V gene TRBV9 combines with J gene TRBJ1-1; maybe TRBD1 (6 bases). The V end was cut by 4 bases, the J end by 3 bases, with 13 bases between. The germline V gene encodes CDR1 SGDLS and CDR2 YYNGEE. This CDR3 contains 14 residues. This CDR3 reads CASSPLPGDTEAFF. The CDR3 DNA sequence: TGTGCCAGCAGCCCTCTTCCAGGGGACACTGAAGCTTTCTTT. The complete variable domain, with remaining parts taken from reference TRBV9 and TRBJ1-1, reads DSGVTQTPKHLITATGQRVTLRCSPRSGDLSVYWYQQSLDQGLQFLIQYYNGEERAKGNILERFSAQQFPDLHSELNLSSLELGDSALYFCASSPLPGDTEAFFGQGTRLTVV.

The chain combines TRBV6-6 with TRBJ1-4; D is unclear. The CDR3 consists of 12 residues. V lost 4 bases and J 8 bases, leaving 8 bases between the germline ends. The germline V gene encodes CDR1 MNHNY and CDR2 SVGAGI (reference sequence). The CDR3 DNA follows: TGTGCCAGCAGTTTACCCCGGGAAAAACTGTTTTTT. Translating it yields CASSLPREKLFF.

The rearrangement links TRBV19 to TRBJ1-5, with 10 bases identical to TRBD1. Germline trimming cut 6 bases from V and 7 bases from J; bases unmatched to any gene: 6. CDR1 LNHDA and CDR2 SQIVND come from the germline V gene (reference sequence). The CDR3 loop spans 14 amino acids. The DNA of the CDR3 is TGTGCCAGTAGCCGACAGGGGGCAGGGCAGCCCCAGCATTTT. It specifies CASSRQGAGQPQHF.

J is TRBJ1-5 and V is TRBV6-2 or TRBV6-3; TRBD1 matches 7 bases. The CDR3 totals 14 residues. Per germline, CDR1 MNHEY and CDR2 SVGEGT. With 5 bases clipped from V and 5 bases from J, the junction kept 6 bases outside the gene matches. In nucleotides, the CDR3 is TGTGCCAGCAGTGACGGGACAGATTATCAGCCCCAGCATTTT. Translation: CASSDGTDYQPQHF.